The sequence of this T cell receptor beta chain was determined in a study of T cell repertoires in aging, cancer and after chemotherapy. Study context: Some 10 million TCR reads were in the whole dataset.

Study-level results: Untreated cancer patients had significantly lower blood TCR diversity than age-matched healthy donors. Loss of evenness, beyond lost richness, contributed to age-related TCR diversity decline in cancer patients. Median generation probability rose over the chemotherapy interval in each cancer cohort, suggesting rebound thymic output.

A remark on this clonotype: Its antigen is undetermined.

The template was genomic DNA from peripheral blood, not RNA. V was cut by 6 bases and J by 1 base, with 12 bases left in between. Per germline, CDR1 MNHEY and CDR2 SVGAGI. The CDR3 loop spans 14 amino acids. Rearranged V-D-J TRB sequences were amplified with a mixed TRB-A/B primer pool. A single record per CDR3 protein comes from TCRdb applying MiXCR to the multiplex PCR reads. This table has under 3,500 distinct CDR3 sequences, over 20% appearing once. The TCR comes from a human donor with a solid tumor. This chain joins TRBV6-5 and TRBJ1-1; no definite D call. Sequenced sample: blood. The CDR3 sequence: CASREEISNTEAFF. CDR3 nucleotides: TGTGCCAGCAGAGAGGAGATATCGAACACTGAAGCTTTCTTT.